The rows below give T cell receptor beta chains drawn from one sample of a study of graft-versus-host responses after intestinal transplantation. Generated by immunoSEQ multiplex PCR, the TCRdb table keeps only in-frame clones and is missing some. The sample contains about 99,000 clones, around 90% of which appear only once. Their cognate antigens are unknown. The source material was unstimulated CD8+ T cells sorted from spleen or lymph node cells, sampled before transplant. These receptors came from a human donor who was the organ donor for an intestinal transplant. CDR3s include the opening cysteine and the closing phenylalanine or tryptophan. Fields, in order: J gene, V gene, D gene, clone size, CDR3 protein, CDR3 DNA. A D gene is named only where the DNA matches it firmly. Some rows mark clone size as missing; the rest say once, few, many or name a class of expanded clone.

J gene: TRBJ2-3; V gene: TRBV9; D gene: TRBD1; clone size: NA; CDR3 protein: CASSLGQGSTDTQYF; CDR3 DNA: TGTGCCAGCAGCCTTGGACAGGGATCGACAGATACGCAGTATTTT
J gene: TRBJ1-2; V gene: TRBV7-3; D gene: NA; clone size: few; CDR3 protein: CASSLTGAGGYTF; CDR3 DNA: TGTGCCAGCAGCTTAACGGGGGCAGGAGGCTACACCTTC
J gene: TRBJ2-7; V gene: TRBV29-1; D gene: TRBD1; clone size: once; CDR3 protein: CSVEGTGGAYEQYF; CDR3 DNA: TGCAGCGTTGAGGGGACAGGGGGGGCTTACGAGCAGTACTTC
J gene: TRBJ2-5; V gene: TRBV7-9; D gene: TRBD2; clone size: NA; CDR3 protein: CASGGTKTSGPPWQETQYF; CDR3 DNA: TGTGCCAGCGGAGGAACTAAGACTAGCGGGCCTCCCTGGCAAGAGACCCAGTACTTC
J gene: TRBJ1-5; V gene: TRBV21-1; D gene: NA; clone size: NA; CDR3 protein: CASSKVKDSDYSNQPQHF; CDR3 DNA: TGTGCCAGCAGCAAGGTAAAGGACAGCGACTATAGCAATCAGCCCCAGCATTTT
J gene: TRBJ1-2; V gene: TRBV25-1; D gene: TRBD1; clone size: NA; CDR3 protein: CASRAGTGDYGYTF; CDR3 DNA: TGTGCCAGCAGGGCCGGGACAGGGGACTATGGCTACACCTTC
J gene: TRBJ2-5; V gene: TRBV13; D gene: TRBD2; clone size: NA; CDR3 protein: CASSLGLAGVSETQYF; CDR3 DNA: TGTGCCAGCAGCTTGGGACTAGCGGGAGTGTCAGAGACCCAGTACTTC
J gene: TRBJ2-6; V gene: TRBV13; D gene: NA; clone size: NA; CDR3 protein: CASSFRGGANVLTF; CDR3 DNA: TGTGCCAGCAGCTTCAGGGGTGGGGCCAACGTCCTGACTTTC
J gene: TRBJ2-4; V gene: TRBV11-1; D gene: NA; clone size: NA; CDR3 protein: CASSLPGSNAKNIQYF; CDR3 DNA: TGTGCCAGCAGCCTGCCGGGTTCTAATGCCAAAAACATTCAGTACTTC
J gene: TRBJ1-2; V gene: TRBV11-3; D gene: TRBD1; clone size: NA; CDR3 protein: CASSSPGQDYGYTF; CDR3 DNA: TGTGCCAGCAGCTCCCCTGGACAGGACTATGGCTACACCTTC
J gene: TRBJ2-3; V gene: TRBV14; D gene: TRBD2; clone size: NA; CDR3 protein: CASSLTGGTTDTQYF; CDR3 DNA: TGTGCCAGCAGCCTAACGGGAGGGACGACAGATACGCAGTATTTT
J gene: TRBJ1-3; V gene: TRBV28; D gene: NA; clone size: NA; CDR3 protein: CASSFYRGYGGNTIYF; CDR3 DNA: TGTGCCAGCAGTTTTTATCGGGGATATGGGGGAAACACCATATATTTT
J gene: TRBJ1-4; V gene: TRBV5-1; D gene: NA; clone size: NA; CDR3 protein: CASSLIGLFNEKLFF; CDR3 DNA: TGCGCCAGCAGCTTGATCGGGTTATTTAATGAAAAACTGTTTTTT
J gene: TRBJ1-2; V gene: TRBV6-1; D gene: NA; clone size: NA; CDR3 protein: CASSIIGGDGGYTF; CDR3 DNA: TGTGCCAGCAGCATAATTGGCGGGGATGGAGGCTACACCTTC
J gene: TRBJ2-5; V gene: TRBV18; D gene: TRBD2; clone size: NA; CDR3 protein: CASSPRLAGGRETQYF; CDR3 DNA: TGTGCCAGCTCACCCCGACTAGCGGGAGGTCGGGAGACCCAGTACTTC